The present TCR beta chain was sequenced within a study of post-analysis software for immune sequencing data. Unique molecular identifiers featured in each of the TCR beta cDNA libraries. Each CDR3 protein is one row after TCRdb ran MiXCR on the PCR reads. The sample lists approximately 770,000 distinct CDR3 sequences, more than 45% occurring once. As regards this clonotype: What it binds is unknown.

General study results and limits: TRBV5-6, TRBV5-1 and TRBV20-1 belonged to a set of about five TRBV segments that were more frequent in patients than controls.

J was trimmed by 4 bases and V by 5 bases; bases with no gene match: 5. This CDR3 contains 13 residues. CDR1 and CDR2 from the germline V gene are DFQATT and SNEGSKA (reference sequence). The chain has TRBV20-1 and TRBJ1-5, with 7 bases that match TRBD1. The clonotype comes from a girl aged 10 to 17 with multiple sclerosis. The sequenced material came from blood. The CDR3 region has the DNA TGCAGTGCTGTCCCACAGGGGAATCAGCCCCAGCATTTT. Translation: CSAVPQGNQPQHF.